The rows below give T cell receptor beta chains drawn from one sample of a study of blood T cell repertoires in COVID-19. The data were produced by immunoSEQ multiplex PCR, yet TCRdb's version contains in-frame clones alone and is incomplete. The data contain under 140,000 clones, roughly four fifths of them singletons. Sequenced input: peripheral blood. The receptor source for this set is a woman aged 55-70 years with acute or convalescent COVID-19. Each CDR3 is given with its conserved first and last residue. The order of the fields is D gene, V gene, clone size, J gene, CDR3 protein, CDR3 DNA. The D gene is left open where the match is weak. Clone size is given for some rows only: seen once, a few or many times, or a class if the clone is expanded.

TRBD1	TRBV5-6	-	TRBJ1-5	CASSVGTGPNQPQHF	TGTGCCAGCAGCGTCGGGACAGGACCCAATCAGCCCCAGCATTTT
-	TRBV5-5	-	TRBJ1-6	CASSSSRAFRDSPLHF	TGTGCCAGCAGCTCATCGAGGGCATTTCGGGATTCACCCCTCCACTTT
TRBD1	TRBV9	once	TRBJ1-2	CASSGQGDHLYGYTF	TGTGCCAGCAGCGGACAGGGCGACCATCTATATGGCTACACCTTC
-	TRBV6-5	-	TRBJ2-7	CASRTAGNYEQYF	TGTGCCAGCAGAACGGCGGGCAACTACGAGCAGTACTTC
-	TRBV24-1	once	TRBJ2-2	CATKQGNTGELFF	TGTGCCACCAAACAGGGGAACACCGGGGAGCTGTTTTTT
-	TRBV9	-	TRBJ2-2	CASSAQGTNTGELFF	TGTGCCAGCAGCGCACAGGGAACGAACACCGGGGAGCTGTTTTTT
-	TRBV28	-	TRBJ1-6	CASSLIGGDNNSPLHF	TGTGCCAGCAGTTTGATAGGGGGGGATAATAATTCACCCCTCCACTTT
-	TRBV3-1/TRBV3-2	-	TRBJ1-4	CASSPQDLPTATNEKLFF	TGTGCCAGCAGCCCACAGGATTTACCGACAGCAACTAATGAAAAACTGTTTTTT
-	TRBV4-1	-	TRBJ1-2	CASSQLPRPTGSYGYTF	TGCGCCAGCAGCCAACTTCCGAGACCTACGGGGAGCTATGGCTACACCTTC
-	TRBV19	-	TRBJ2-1	CASSIRRVGNEQFF	TGTGCCAGTAGTATAAGACGGGTAGGCAATGAGCAGTTCTTC
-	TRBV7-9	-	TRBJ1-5	CASSFSGARSNQPQHF	TGTGCCAGCAGCTTCAGTGGGGCCCGTAGCAATCAGCCCCAGCATTTT
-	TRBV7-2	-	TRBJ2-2	CASSFTPDTGELFF	TGTGCCAGCAGCTTTACCCCGGACACCGGGGAGCTGTTTTTT
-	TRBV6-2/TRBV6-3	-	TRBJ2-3	CASSYSMLDQYF	TGTGCCAGCAGTTACTCGATGCTAGACCAGTATTTT
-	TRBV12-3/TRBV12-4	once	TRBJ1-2	CASSFGQGYTF	TGTGCCAGCAGTTTCGGACAGGGCTACACCTTC
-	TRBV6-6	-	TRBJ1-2	CASSYGGVPNYGYTF	TGTGCCAGCAGTTACGGCGGGGTACCTAACTATGGCTACACCTTC
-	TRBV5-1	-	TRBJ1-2	CASSANRAANYGYTF	TGCGCCAGCAGCGCAAACAGAGCAGCTAACTATGGCTACACCTTC
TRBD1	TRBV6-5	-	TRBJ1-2	CASRIAGTGGGGYTF	TGTGCCAGCAGGATTGCCGGGACAGGGGGCGGTGGCTACACCTTC
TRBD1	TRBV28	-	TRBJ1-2	CASRTRGLWSGYTF	TGTGCCAGCAGAACTAGGGGGCTCTGGAGTGGCTACACCTTC
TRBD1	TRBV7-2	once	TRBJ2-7	CASTQGGQGHNEQYF	TGTGCCAGCACCCAGGGGGGACAGGGGCACAACGAGCAGTACTTC
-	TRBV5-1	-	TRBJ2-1	CASRRGAAGWDEQFF	TGCGCCAGCCGACGTGGTGCGGCGGGGTGGGATGAGCAGTTCTTC
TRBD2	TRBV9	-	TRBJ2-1	CASSVGTSSFEQFF	TGTGCCAGCAGCGTAGGGACTAGTAGTTTTGAGCAGTTCTTC
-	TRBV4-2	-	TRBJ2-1	CASSQREVFPYNEQFF	TGTGCCAGCAGCCAGAGAGAGGTATTCCCCTACAATGAGCAGTTCTTC
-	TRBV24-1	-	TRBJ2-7	CATSDSGGYEQYF	TGTGCCACCAGTGACTCAGGGGGGTACGAGCAGTACTTC
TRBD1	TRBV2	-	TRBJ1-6	CASSVVGQANSPLHF	TGTGCCAGCAGTGTTGTTGGACAGGCTAATTCACCCCTCCACTTT
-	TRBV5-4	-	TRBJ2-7	CASSPDRRGYYEQYF	TGTGCCAGCAGCCCGGACAGGCGGGGCTACTACGAGCAGTACTTC
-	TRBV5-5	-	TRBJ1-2	CASSLQLGGGGYTF	TGTGCCAGCAGCTTGCAACTCGGGGGAGGCGGCTACACCTTC
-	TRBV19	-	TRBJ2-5	CASSEQGVETQYF	TGTGCCAGTAGTGAACAGGGTGTGGAGACCCAGTACTTC